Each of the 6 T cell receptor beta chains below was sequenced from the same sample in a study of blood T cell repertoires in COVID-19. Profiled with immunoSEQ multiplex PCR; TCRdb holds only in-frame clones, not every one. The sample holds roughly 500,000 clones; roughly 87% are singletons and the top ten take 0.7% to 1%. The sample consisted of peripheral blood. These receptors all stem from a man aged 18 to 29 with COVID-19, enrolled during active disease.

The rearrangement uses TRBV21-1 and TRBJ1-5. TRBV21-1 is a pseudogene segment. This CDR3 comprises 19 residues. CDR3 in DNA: TGTGCCAGCAGCAAAAGGGGGGGCCAGGGCGAAGTTAGCAATCAGCCCCAGCATTTT. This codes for CASSKRGGQGEVSNQPQHF.

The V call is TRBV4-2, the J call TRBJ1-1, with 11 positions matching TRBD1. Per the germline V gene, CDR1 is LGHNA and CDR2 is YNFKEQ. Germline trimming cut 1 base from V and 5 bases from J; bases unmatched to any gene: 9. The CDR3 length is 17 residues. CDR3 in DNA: TGTGCCAGCAGCCAAGTGCGGACAGGGGGCGTGGGGACTGAAGCTTTCTTT. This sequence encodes CASSQVRTGGVGTEAFF.

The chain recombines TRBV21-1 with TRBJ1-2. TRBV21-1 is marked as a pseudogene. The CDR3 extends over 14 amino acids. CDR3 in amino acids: CASITRGRNYGYTF. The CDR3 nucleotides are TGTGCCAGCATCACACGCGGAAGAAACTATGGCTACACCTTC.

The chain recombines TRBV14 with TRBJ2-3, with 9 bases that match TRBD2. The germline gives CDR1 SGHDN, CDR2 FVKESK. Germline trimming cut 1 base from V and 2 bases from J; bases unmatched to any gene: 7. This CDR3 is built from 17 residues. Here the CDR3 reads CASSQAALAGHTDTQYF. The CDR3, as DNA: TGTGCCAGCAGCCAAGCCGCGCTAGCGGGACACACAGATACGCAGTATTTT.

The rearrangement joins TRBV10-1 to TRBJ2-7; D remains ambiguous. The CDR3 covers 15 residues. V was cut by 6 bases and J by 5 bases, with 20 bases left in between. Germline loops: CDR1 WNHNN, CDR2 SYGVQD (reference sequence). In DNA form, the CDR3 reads TGCGCCAGCAGAACCGCCCGGGTTGGAGCCCACGAGCAGTACTTC. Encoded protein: CASRTARVGAHEQYF.

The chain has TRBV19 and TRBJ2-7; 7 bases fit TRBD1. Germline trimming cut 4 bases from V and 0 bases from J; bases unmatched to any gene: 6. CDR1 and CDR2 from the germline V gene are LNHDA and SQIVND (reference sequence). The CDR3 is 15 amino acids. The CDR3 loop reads CASSRYRGHSYEQYF. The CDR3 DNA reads TGTGCCAGTAGTAGGTACAGGGGCCACTCCTACGAGCAGTACTTC.